The 6 T cell receptor beta chains below come from one sample, sequenced in a study of T cell responses to AZD1222 COVID-19 vaccine. TCRdb keeps only in-frame clones here, not all; method: immunoSEQ multiplex PCR. The table lists around 140,000 clones, around nine tenths of them singletons. Sample: peripheral blood, taken on day 0 of AZD1222 vaccination. The receptors stem from an adult in good health.

The rearrangement joins TRBV4-1 to TRBJ1-2; D not resolved. This CDR3 spans 15 amino acids. CDR1 MGHRA and CDR2 YSYEKL come from the germline V gene. V lost 2 bases, J lost 1 base, and 11 bases lay in between. The CDR3 DNA reads TGCGCCAGCAGCCAACCGGATCCCGGTAACTATGGCTACACCTTC. Its protein is CASSQPDPGNYGYTF.

This chain connects TRBV3-1 (or the pseudogene TRBV3-2) to TRBJ1-1, with D uncertain. The CDR3 is 13 residues long. V dropped 6 bases and J dropped 3 bases, with 11 bases sitting between them. Per germline, CDR1 LGHDT and CDR2 YNNKEL (reference sequence). The CDR3 region has the DNA TGTGCCAGCAGTTTCCAAGGAGACACTGAAGCTTTCTTT. It encodes CASSFQGDTEAFF.

This clone was picked up one time. The V call is TRBV5-4, the J call TRBJ1-2, with D perhaps matching TRBD1 (6 bases). CDR3 size: 14 residues. Germline V gene lookup returns CDR1 SGHNT and CDR2 YYREEE (reference sequence). The V gene lost 0 bases and the J gene lost 4 bases, with 10 bases spanning the gap. The CDR3 loop reads CASSLEGGSYGYTF. As DNA, the CDR3 is TGTGCCAGCAGCTTGGAAGGGGGTAGCTATGGCTACACCTTC.

The chain carries TRBV5-6 and TRBJ2-5; weak D call: TRBD1 (6 bases). CDR1 and CDR2 from the germline V gene are SGHDT and YYEEEE. Trimming took 0 bases from V and 4 from J, leaving 10 bases between them. The CDR3 is made up of 14 amino acids. In DNA, the CDR3 is TGTGCCAGCAGCTTGGCAGCAGGGGTAGAGACCCAGTACTTC. Protein: CASSLAAGVETQYF.

The chain employs TRBV28 and TRBJ2-5; D is perhaps TRBD1 or TRBD2 (5 bases each). The V end lost 7 bases, the J end lost 5 bases, and 14 bases lay between the germline ends. The CDR3 spans 13 residues. Germline values: CDR1 MDHEN, CDR2 SYDVKM. CDR3 sequence (DNA): TGTGCCAGCATCACTAGGTGGGGGGAGACCCAGTACTTC. Residues: CASITRWGETQYF.

This clone appeared a single time. The J gene is TRBJ1-4, the V gene TRBV18; D ambiguous. The CDR3 totals 15 residues. The germline V and J ends were trimmed by 4 bases and 0 bases, with 9 bases remaining between them. CDR1 KGHSH and CDR2 LQKENI come from the germline V gene. The CDR3 loop reads CASSLQLATNEKLFF. CDR3 sequence (DNA): TGTGCCAGCTCACTCCAGCTGGCAACTAATGAAAAACTGTTTTTT.